This entry features one T cell receptor (beta chain) sequence. This clone turned up a few times. Its target antigen remains unknown. Per-base quality was not reported, and no clone a single base away is much larger than it. This specimen comes from a study of blood T cell repertoires in COVID-19 (dated by TCRdb to about 2020). Regarding the research as a whole: The collaborator samples originated in the United States, Italy and Spain and spanned the acute and convalescent phases of COVID-19. The material from the prospective study consisted of cDNA or gDNA derived from T cells, B-cell-depleted T cells, or PBMCs. The dataset comprised deeply sampled blood TCRbeta repertoires from subjects exposed to, actively infected with, or recovered from COVID-19. The repertoires were made available in a free public database intended to serve as a resource for research on the immune response to SARS-CoV-2. The samples were drawn from the first 160 participants of the ongoing ImmuneRACE study and from 950 to 1,500 subjects provided by 6 global collaborators. A de-identified subject ID, COVID-19 status, age in years and sex were almost always included in the sample metadata. Where available, HLA class I and class II types were taken from metadata supplied by the sample provider and were not determined by assay-based typing. The paper as a whole reports these results and caveats: How much clinical and demographic metadata was included differed by source and by participant, and the metadata was provided uncurated.

A second Seattle source provided samples from volunteer blood donors who had recovered from COVID-19. Collaborating institutions collected whole blood in K2EDTA tubes following their own protocols. For TCRbeta analysis, collaborator samples were shipped as frozen whole blood, as isolated PBMCs, or as DNA extracted from either sample type. TCRbeta CDR3 regions were amplified from genomic DNA by means of the immunoSEQ Assay, a bias-controlled multiplex PCR. The study's own analysis went as follows. The number of nucleated cells in each sample was estimated from the amplification of reference gene primers within the assay. Sequence reads were collapsed and filtered to measure the absolute abundance of every unique TCRbeta CDR3 rearrangement. For each sample, productive Simpson clonality was calculated by taking the square root of Simpson's diversity index across productive rearrangements. TCRdb's version of the immuneACCESS table is confined to in-frame rearrangements and falls short of the full clone set. An unresolved V gene accounts for under half of the shortfall where checked; the remainder is of unknown origin. From that table come the V and J calls and clone size; the DNA was used to work out D and trimming. Across this sample there are about 190,000 clones, with about 83% seen only once. The leading ten clones occupy around 1% of the sample.

V drops 2 bases and J drops 2 bases, leaving 8 bases in between. Measured from the cysteine to the phenylalanine, the CDR3 is 14 residues long. The sequence is cut down to CDR3 DNA, 42 bases in frame from base 1. CDR1 and CDR2 (SNHLY, FYNNEI) derive from the germline V gene. The sequence joins TRBV2 to TRBJ2-3; a weak D assignment points to TRBD2 (5 bases agree). The material sequenced was peripheral blood. The origin of this receptor is a woman under 30 who had recovered from COVID-19. The nucleotides are TGTGCCAGCAGTGAAACGGGATCCACAGATACGCAGTATTTT. It is translated as CASSETGSTDTQYF.